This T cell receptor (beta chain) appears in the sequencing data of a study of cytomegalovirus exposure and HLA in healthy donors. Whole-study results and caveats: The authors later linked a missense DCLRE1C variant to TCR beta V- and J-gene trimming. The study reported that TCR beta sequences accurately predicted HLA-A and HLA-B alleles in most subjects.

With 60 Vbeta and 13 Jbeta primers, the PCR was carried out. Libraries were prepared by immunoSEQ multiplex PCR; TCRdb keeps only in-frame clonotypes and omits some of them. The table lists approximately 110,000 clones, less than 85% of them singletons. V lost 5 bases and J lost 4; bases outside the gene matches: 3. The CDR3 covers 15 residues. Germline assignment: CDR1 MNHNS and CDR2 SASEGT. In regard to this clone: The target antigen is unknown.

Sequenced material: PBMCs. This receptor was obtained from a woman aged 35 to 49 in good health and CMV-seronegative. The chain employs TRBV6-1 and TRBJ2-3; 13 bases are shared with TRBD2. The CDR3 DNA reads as TGTGCCAGCAGTAGGACTAGCGGGAGCTCAGATACGCAGTATTTT. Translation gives CASSRTSGSSDTQYF.